The present T cell receptor (beta chain) was sequenced within a study of control samples from healthy donors and cancer patients (dated by TCRdb to 2019 to 2021). Receptor libraries were prepared by the immunoSEQ multiplex PCR assay. This immuneACCESS table, as held by TCRdb, lists in-frame sequences with V and J called but not all clones. Of the missing ones, under half trace to an unresolved V gene in checked studies; the others have no known cause. The sample profile shows approximately 150,000 clones; 94% of them were found once. The ten largest clonotypes hold around 12% of the sample. CDR1 and CDR2, looked up from the germline V gene, are MDHEN and SYDVKM. The CDR3 measures 14 amino acids from cysteine to phenylalanine. Of all the DNA, just the CDR3 is kept, 42 bases in frame from base 1. As for this clone: Its antigen has not been determined. The junction does not match germline at one end; this may be a read error.

This receptor was obtained from a man aged 35-49 years in good health. The sample was blood. Here the chain combines TRBV28 and TRBJ2-1; the D gene is unclear. CDR3 protein: CASSLSDSYNEQFF. The nucleotides read TGTGCCAGCAGCTTATCCGACTCCTACAATGAGCAGTTCTTC.